This T cell receptor (beta chain) derives from a study of blood T cell repertoires in COVID-19. In the study overall: Acute and convalescent COVID-19 specimens originated in the United States, Italy and Spain. PBMCs, B-cell-depleted T cells, or T cells provided the cDNA or gDNA that made up the material.

This clone showed up just a few times. Original methodology: Amplification from reference gene primers served as the basis for estimated nucleated cell counts. This table comes from immunoSEQ multiplex PCR, and its TCRdb copy is limited to in-frame clones, with some not included. For V, J and clone size, that table is used; D and trimming come from the DNA. Seen here are around 270,000 clones, more than 85% observed once, and the top ten hold about 4.6%. In germline, CDR1 is LNHDA, CDR2 SQIVND (reference sequence). This CDR3 is 13 amino acids long. V lost 5 bases and J lost 7, with 14 bases in between.

Specimen: peripheral blood. V and J are TRBV19 and TRBJ1-2; D is ambiguous. This clonotype originated in a man aged 35 to 55 with acute or convalescent COVID-19. The CDR3 nucleotides are TGTGCCAGTAGTGCGGAGCCCCATGGTGGCTACACCTTC. It yields the protein CASSAEPHGGYTF.